Each of the 2 T cell receptor beta chains below was sequenced from the same sample in a study of blood T cell repertoires in COVID-19. The data were produced by immunoSEQ multiplex PCR, yet TCRdb's version contains in-frame clones alone and is incomplete. The sample shows about 170,000 clones, about 83% of them seen only once. The sequencing input was peripheral blood. These receptors were obtained from a woman of 80 years or more with acute or convalescent COVID-19.

A single count supports this clone. The V call is TRBV20-1, the J call TRBJ2-1; D ambiguous. The V end lost 3 bases, the J end lost 0 bases, and 9 bases lay between the germline ends. CDR3 size: 14 residues. Germline V gives CDR1 DFQATT, CDR2 SNEGSKA (reference sequence). The chain's CDR3 is CSASSESSYNEQFF. The CDR3 DNA sequence: TGCAGTGCTAGTTCGGAGAGCTCCTACAATGAGCAGTTCTTC.

This clone has just a few counts. This rearrangement joins TRBV6-2 or TRBV6-3 to TRBJ1-5, with 7 nucleotides matching TRBD1. Germline V gene sequence: CDR1 MNHEY, CDR2 SVGEGT. The CDR3 is 16 amino acids. The junction had 9 bases not matched to a gene; V was cut back by 5 bases and J by 2 bases. Here the CDR3 reads CASSTYRGTGNQPQHF. Here the CDR3 DNA reads TGTGCCAGCAGTACTTACAGGGGAACGGGCAATCAGCCCCAGCATTTT.